This is a list of T cell receptor beta chains from one sample in a study of T cells after posttransplantation cyclophosphamide. Clones were sequenced by immunoSEQ multiplex PCR, and TCRdb holds only the in-frame ones, with some missing. The data show approximately 39,000 clones, with none appearing a single time. The sample comprised PBMCs. These receptors came from a girl aged 10-17 years in good health, CMV-negative, and a related stem cell transplant donor. CDR3s include the opening cysteine and the closing phenylalanine or tryptophan. The D gene is left open where the match is weak. Some rows mark clone size as missing; the rest say once, few, many or name a class of expanded clone.

clone size	D gene	V gene	J gene	CDR3 DNA	CDR3 protein
few	.	TRBV7-2	TRBJ2-5	TGTGCCAGCAGCTTCCCCAGCGGGCAAGAGACCCAGTACTTC	CASSFPSGQETQYF
many	.	TRBV7-8	TRBJ2-6	TGTGCCAGCAGCTTAGTAATGGGGGCCGGGGCCAACGTCCTGACTTTC	CASSLVMGAGANVLTF
.	.	TRBV19	TRBJ2-4	TGTGCCAGTAGTATAGATAGTTTAGCCAAAAACATTCAGTACTTC	CASSIDSLAKNIQYF
few	.	TRBV28	TRBJ2-5	TGTGCCAGCAGTTTACTCGGATACGGAGGGAAAGAGACCCAGTACTTC	CASSLLGYGGKETQYF
many	TRBD2	TRBV6-4	TRBJ2-3	TGTGCCAGCAGTGAAGGGACTAGCGGGGGCACAGATACGCAGTATTTT	CASSEGTSGGTDTQYF
.	TRBD2	TRBV7-3	TRBJ2-1	TGTGCCAGCAGCTACGCGGGAGTGGGGTACAATGAGCAGTTCTTC	CASSYAGVGYNEQFF
.	.	TRBV6-6	TRBJ2-7	TGTGCCAGCAGCCCCTTGGGGCATTCCTCCTACGAGCAGTACTTC	CASSPLGHSSYEQYF
few	TRBD2	TRBV4-1	TRBJ2-7	TGCGCCAGCAGCCGGGGACTAGCGGGAGGTATACCGGGCGAGCAGTACTTC	CASSRGLAGGIPGEQYF
.	.	TRBV28	TRBJ1-3	TGTGCCAGCAGTATATCAAACTCTGGAAACACCATATATTTT	CASSISNSGNTIYF
few	TRBD1	TRBV11-2	TRBJ2-3	TGTGCCAGCAACCGACAGGACAGGGGTCCCCTCACAGATACGCAGTATTTT	CASNRQDRGPLTDTQYF
many	.	TRBV21-1	TRBJ1-2	TGTGCCAGCAGCGCTGCCGGGACAGGGAATGGCTACACCTTC	CASSAAGTGNGYTF